Each of the 17 T cell receptor beta chains below was sequenced from the same sample in a study of blood T cell repertoires in COVID-19. TCRdb's table, derived via immunoSEQ multiplex PCR, lists solely in-frame clones and lacks some. The data hold around 100,000 clones, with about 75% observed a single time. The sample consisted of peripheral blood. The receptors derive from an elderly man with acute or convalescent COVID-19.

A word on this clone: An end of the junction differs from the germline gene, which may be a read error. V usage is TRBV7-7 and J usage is TRBJ2-5, with a tentative D call TRBD2 (5 bases). This CDR3 is built from 13 residues. The V gene's germline CDR1 is SSHAT and CDR2 FNYEAQ (reference sequence). The DNA for the CDR3 is TGTGCTAGCAGCTTAGGGAGTAAAGAGACCCAGTACTTC. Translated: CASSLGSKETQYF.

The chain carries TRBV29-1 and TRBJ2-1; TRBD1 aligns across 8 bases. Germline values: CDR1 SQVTM, CDR2 ANQGSEA. After removal of 0 bases from V and 11 bases from J, the junction contained 3 bases not matched to a gene. The CDR3 has 12 amino acids. The chain's CDR3 is CSVEDQGAQQFF. As DNA, the CDR3 is TGCAGCGTTGAAGATCAGGGGGCCCAGCAGTTCTTC.

This clone has just one count. V usage is TRBV6-1 and J usage is TRBJ1-2; D ambiguous. Germline CDR1 and CDR2: MNHNS and SASEGT. Between the trimmed V and J ends, which lost 6 bases and 2 bases, there was a span of 4 bases. The CDR3 contains 11 residues. The CDR3 nucleotides are TGTGCCAGCAGACAGAACTATGGCTACACCTTC. It specifies CASRQNYGYTF.

This clone was observed a few times. V is TRBV11-2 and J is TRBJ2-1, with 8 nucleotides matching TRBD2. The ends lost 5 bases at V and 9 bases at J; junction bases unmatched: 12. The CDR3 extends over 15 amino acids. Germline CDR1 reads SGHAT; CDR2 reads FQNNGV. The CDR3 nucleotides read TGTGCCAGCAGCCCTACCGGGACTAGGAGCGGTGAGCAGTTCTTC. Translating gives CASSPTGTRSGEQFF.

The rearrangement links TRBV28 to TRBJ2-7; D is perhaps TRBD1 (6 bases). The CDR3 is 16 residues long. Trimming took 4 bases from V and 2 from J, leaving 18 bases between them. CDR1 is MDHEN and CDR2 is SYDVKM in the germline V gene. The CDR3 bases are TGTGCCAGCAGTTCCCAAACCGGGACAAATACCTACGAGCAGTACTTC. This translates into CASSSQTGTNTYEQYF.

The rearrangement joins TRBV24-1 to TRBJ2-1; TRBD2 might be the D (5 bases). CDR3 length: 13 residues. Per germline, CDR1 KGHDR and CDR2 SFDVKD. Trimming took off 4 bases at V and 7 bases at J, with 10 bases between the two ends. DNA for the CDR3: TGTGCCACCAGTGAGCACGGGGAAAATGAGCAGTTCTTC. Translation: CATSEHGENEQFF.

The rearrangement links TRBV3-1 (or the pseudogene TRBV3-2) to TRBJ1-5, with D maybe TRBD1 (5 bases). Germline lookup yields CDR1 LGHDT and CDR2 YNNKEL (reference sequence). This CDR3 is 12 amino acids long. Trimming shortened V by 3 bases and J by 9 bases, and 9 bases separated the two germline ends. DNA for the CDR3: TGTGCCAGCAGCCAGGGGGGTGGGCCCCAGCATTTT. This gives the protein CASSQGGGPQHF.

There are many counts of this clone. The rearrangement uses TRBV29-1 and TRBJ2-7, with 9 bases that match TRBD2. CDR1 is SQVTM, CDR2 ANQGSEA, per germline. V was clipped by 7 bases and J by 4 bases; unmatched bases: 20. The CDR3 spans 17 residues. The CDR3 loop reads CSGWTFREDSGSYEQYF. CDR3 bases: TGCAGCGGGTGGACTTTTAGGGAGGATAGCGGGAGTTACGAGCAGTACTTC.

The chain combines TRBV14 with TRBJ2-2, with D hard to call. The CDR3 runs to 15 residues. Germline V gene sequence: CDR1 SGHDN, CDR2 FVKESK. Trimming removed 1 base from V and 4 bases from J, with 10 bases in between. The CDR3 region has the DNA TGTGCCAGCAGCCAAGTTATGGCAGGCACCGGGGAGCTGTTTTTT. Protein sequence: CASSQVMAGTGELFF. The variable domain in full, with the rest retrieved from reference TRBV14 and TRBJ2-2, is EAGVTQFPSHSVIEKGQTVTLRCDPISGHDNLYWYRRVMGKEIKFLLHFVKESKQDESGMPNNRFLAERTGGTYSTLKVQPAELEDSGVYFCASSQVMAGTGELFFGEGSRLTVL.

The rearrangement links TRBV3-1 (or the pseudogene TRBV3-2) to TRBJ1-1; no definite D call. The CDR3 extends over 12 amino acids. Deletions cut 1 base from V and 8 bases from J, with 8 bases between. Germline lookup yields CDR1 LGHDT and CDR2 YNNKEL (reference sequence). The CDR3 DNA reads TGTGCCAGCAGCCAAGCGGAGAGGGAAGCTTTCTTT. It encodes CASSQAEREAFF.

In its sample, this clone was seen a few times. The rearrangement links TRBV9 to TRBJ2-2; 15 nucleotides match TRBD2. CDR1 and CDR2 from the germline V gene are SGDLS and YYNGEE. The CDR3 consists of 19 residues. Losses at the gene ends were 4 bases for V and 5 bases for J; bases not matched to a gene: 12. CDR3 sequence: CASSLGLAGGSIRTGELFF. The CDR3 DNA sequence: TGTGCCAGCAGCCTAGGACTAGCGGGGGGGAGCATCCGTACCGGGGAGCTGTTTTTT.

CDR3 in amino acids: CASGRSGQGVYTEAFF. CDR3 DNA sequence: TGTGCCAGCGGACGATCGGGACAGGGGGTTTACACTGAAGCTTTCTTT. This chain joins TRBV21-1 and TRBJ1-1; the DNA was not compared with TRBD1, the D call given in the table. TRBV21-1 counts as a pseudogene. The CDR3 runs to 16 residues.

V and J are TRBV29-1 and TRBJ2-1; no definite D call. This CDR3 region has 14 residues. The V gene's germline CDR1 is SQVTM and CDR2 ANQGSEA. Trimming took 3 bases from V and 2 from J, leaving 11 bases between them. The CDR3, as DNA: TGCAGCGTTGACTCGGAGTTGACCTACAATGAGCAGTTCTTC. This translates into CSVDSELTYNEQFF.

This clone appeared a few times. The V call is TRBV9, the J call TRBJ1-2, with 9 positions matching TRBD1. CDR1 and CDR2 from the germline V gene are SGDLS and YYNGEE. With V trimmed by 0 bases and J by 4 bases, 4 bases remained unmatched. This CDR3 has 15 residues. The CDR3 coding sequence is TGTGCCAGCAGCGTAGGACAGGGGGGTCCCTATGGCTACACCTTC. As protein: CASSVGQGGPYGYTF.

This chain links TRBV25-1 with TRBJ2-5; D may be TRBD2 (6 bases). Germline V lookup: CDR1 MGHDK, CDR2 SYGVNS. This CDR3 contains 11 residues. V lost 5 bases to trimming and J lost 10 bases, with 11 bases between them. For the CDR3, the DNA is TGTGCCAGCAGTATAGGTAGCGGCCAGTACTTC. Translating gives CASSIGSGQYF. The complete variable domain, with remaining parts taken from reference TRBV25-1 and TRBJ2-5, reads EADIYQTPRYLVIGTGKKITLECSQTMGHDKMYWYQQDPGMELHLIHYSYGVNSTEKGDLSSESTVSRIRTEHFPLTLESARPSHTSQYLCASSIGSGQYFGPGTRLLVL.

The rearrangement links TRBV28 to TRBJ1-6; possibly TRBD1 for D (5 bases). This CDR3 is built from 14 residues. Trimming left V 6 bases short and J 6 bases short, with 12 bases between. The V gene's germline CDR1 is MDHEN and CDR2 SYDVKM. The CDR3 bases are TGTGCCAGCAGGCAGGGTACGGGTAATTCACCCCTCCACTTT. Translation gives CASRQGTGNSPLHF.

CDR3 sequence: CASSFMGLVSPLHF. As DNA, the CDR3 is TGTGCCAGCAGTTTCATGGGGCTCGTTTCACCCCTCCACTTT. V gene TRBV28 combines with J gene TRBJ1-6; weak D call: TRBD1 (5 bases). The V and J ends lost 3 bases and 9 bases respectively, with 12 bases between them. Germline assignment: CDR1 MDHEN and CDR2 SYDVKM. This CDR3 is built from 14 residues.